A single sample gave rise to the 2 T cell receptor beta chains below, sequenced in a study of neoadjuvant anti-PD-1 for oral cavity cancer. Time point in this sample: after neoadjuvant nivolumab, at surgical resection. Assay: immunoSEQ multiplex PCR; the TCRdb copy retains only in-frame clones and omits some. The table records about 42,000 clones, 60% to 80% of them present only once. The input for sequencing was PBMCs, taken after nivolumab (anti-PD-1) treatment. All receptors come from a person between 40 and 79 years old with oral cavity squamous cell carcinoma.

In DNA form, the CDR3 reads TGCGCCAGCAGCCCCGTAGGAGGGGCGGCCTACAATGAGCAGTTCTTC. Encoded protein: CASSPVGGAAYNEQFF. V is TRBV5-1 and J is TRBJ2-1; a weak D match, TRBD2 (6 bases). V dropped 4 bases and J dropped 2 bases, with 16 bases sitting between them. Germline CDR1 SGHRS, CDR2 YFSETQ. The CDR3 spans 16 residues.

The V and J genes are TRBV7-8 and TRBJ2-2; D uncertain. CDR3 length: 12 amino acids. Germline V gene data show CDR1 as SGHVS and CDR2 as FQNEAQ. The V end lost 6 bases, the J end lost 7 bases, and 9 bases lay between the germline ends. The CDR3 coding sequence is TGTGCCAGCAGTGGAAGGGTCGGGGAGCTGTTTTTT. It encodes CASSGRVGELFF.